These 26 T cell receptor beta chains were all obtained from the same sample, sequenced in a study of graft-versus-host responses after intestinal transplantation (dated by TCRdb to the early 2020s). This sample's time point label indicates: cells obtained before transplantation from donor or recipient. Antigens for these TCRs are unknown. Libraries were made using the immunoSEQ multiplex PCR assay. Here the immuneACCESS table is served through TCRdb, limited to in-frame sequences with V and J called. Missing clones are a known gap in these copies; in checked studies unresolved V genes cover under half, and the rest lacks a known reason. The sample table shows tens of thousands of clones, and around 95% are seen once. 0.5% to 0.55% of the sample goes to the ten largest clones. The sample in question was unstimulated CD8+ T cells sorted from spleen or lymph node cells, obtained before transplant. The receptor source for this set is a human donor who was the organ donor for an intestinal transplant.

This clone came up once. In nucleotides, the CDR3 is TGTGCCAGCAGTGAATCAGGGTCCCTCAATCAGCCCCAGCATTTT. This codes for CASSESGSLNQPQHF. The rearrangement joins TRBV2 to TRBJ1-5; a weak D match, TRBD1 (5 bases). Germline V gene data show CDR1 as SNHLY and CDR2 as FYNNEI. CDR3 length: 15 residues. V lost 2 bases, J lost 3 bases, and 11 bases lay in between.

This clone has a single count. The rearrangement links TRBV6-4 to TRBJ2-7; D perhaps matches TRBD1 (5 bases). The CDR3 runs to 11 residues. Germline values: CDR1 MRHNA, CDR2 SNTAGT. V was pared by 8 bases and J by 4 bases, with 9 bases between. This CDR3 is CASEGEYEQYF. For the CDR3, the DNA is TGTGCCAGCGAAGGGGAATACGAGCAGTACTTC.

The chain uses TRBV7-2 and TRBJ1-1; D uncertain. V was trimmed by 1 base and J by 3 bases, leaving 9 bases between them. CDR1 and CDR2 from the germline V gene are SGHTA and FQGNSA. This CDR3 has 14 residues. The CDR3 reads CASSLGVEHTEAFF. In DNA, the CDR3 is TGTGCCAGCAGCTTAGGGGTGGAGCACACTGAAGCTTTCTTT.

V and J are TRBV6-5 and TRBJ1-5; D uncertain. The length of the CDR3 is 13 residues. The germline V and J ends were trimmed by 2 bases and 3 bases, with 5 bases remaining between them. CDR1 and CDR2 from the germline V gene are MNHEY and SVGAGI. The CDR3 region has the DNA TGTGCCAGCAGTTACGGTGACAATCAGCCCCAGCATTTT. Residues: CASSYGDNQPQHF.

V and J are TRBV14 and TRBJ1-1, with 7 bases identical to TRBD1. The CDR3 contains 15 residues. Germline CDR1 and CDR2: SGHDN and FVKESK. Germline trimming cut 0 bases from V and 4 bases from J; bases unmatched to any gene: 5. CDR3 protein: CASSQDDRDITEAFF. CDR3 nucleotides: TGTGCCAGCAGCCAAGACGACAGGGATATCACTGAAGCTTTCTTT.

The chain is built from TRBV4-1 and TRBJ2-3, with TRBD1 as a possible D gene (6 bases). The CDR3 totals 16 residues. Between the trimmed V and J ends, which lost 0 bases and 1 base, there was a span of 11 bases. CDR1 is MGHRA, CDR2 YSYEKL, per germline. The CDR3 DNA reads TGCGCCAGCAGCCAAGAAAGGGGGTATCGCACAGATACGCAGTATTTT. This codes for CASSQERGYRTDTQYF.

This sequence joins TRBV5-8 and TRBJ1-4, with 7 bases aligning to TRBD1. Germline V gives CDR1 SGHTS, CDR2 YDEGEE. This CDR3 is built from 14 residues. The V and J ends lost 4 bases and 4 bases, in that order; junction bases with no gene match: 4. CDR3 in amino acids: CASSLGQSNEKLFF. The CDR3 bases are TGTGCCAGCAGCCTGGGACAGAGTAATGAAAAACTGTTTTTT.

The chain joins TRBV4-1 to TRBJ1-2, with D possibly matching TRBD1 (6 bases). Germline loops: CDR1 MGHRA, CDR2 YSYEKL. There are 15 residues in the CDR3. Trimming removed 1 base at V and 3 bases at J, with 12 bases between. DNA of the CDR3: TGCGCCAGCAGCCAAGGGGGGGCTCGCGACTATGGCTACACCTTC. Translating it yields CASSQGGARDYGYTF.

The sample holds a few counts of this clone. The rearrangement joins TRBV11-2 to TRBJ2-7; D gene ambiguous. CDR1 and CDR2 (germline): SGHAT, FQNNGV. This CDR3 spans 12 amino acids. V lost 4 bases, J lost 0 bases, and 4 bases lay in between. For the CDR3, the DNA is TGTGCCAGCAGCTCGATCTCCTACGAGCAGTACTTC. Its translation: CASSSISYEQYF.

The V call is TRBV4-1, the J call TRBJ2-7; tentative D call: TRBD2 (5 bases). This CDR3 is built from 17 residues. Germline V gene lookup returns CDR1 MGHRA and CDR2 YSYEKL. Trimming took 4 bases from V and 5 from J, leaving 24 bases between them. In DNA form, the CDR3 reads TGCGCCAGCAGCCCGACCCACGACCCTCGGGGTCCACACGAGCAGTACTTC. Translation: CASSPTHDPRGPHEQYF.

The chain couples TRBV7-9 to TRBJ2-7, with D uncertain. Trimming cost V 4 bases and J 3 bases, with 10 bases left between them. CDR1 and CDR2 (germline): SEHNR, FQNEAQ (reference sequence). The CDR3 extends over 13 amino acids. CDR3 DNA sequence: TGTGCCAGCAGCTCCCCTGACCGCTACGAGCAGTACTTC. Translated: CASSSPDRYEQYF.

This chain links TRBV5-1 with TRBJ1-2; D is unclear. Germline-derived CDR1 and CDR2 are SGHRS and YFSETQ. V was pared by 0 bases and J by 8 bases, with 23 bases between. The CDR3 runs 17 residues. CDR3 sequence: CASSLGPSWLGGWGYTF. The CDR3 DNA reads as TGCGCCAGCAGCTTGGGGCCCTCATGGCTCGGCGGGTGGGGCTACACCTTC.

V is TRBV7-2 and J is TRBJ1-3; no reliable D call. The germline V gene has CDR1 SGHTA and CDR2 FQGNSA. The V gene lost 2 bases and the J gene lost 0 bases, with 11 bases spanning the gap. There are 16 residues in the CDR3. CDR3 sequence: CASSLYVEYSGNTIYF. DNA of the CDR3: TGTGCCAGCAGCTTATACGTCGAGTACTCTGGAAACACCATATATTTT. The entire variable domain, with the rest obtained from reference TRBV7-2 and TRBJ1-3, is as follows: GAGVSQSPSNKVTEKGKDVELRCDPISGHTALYWYRQSLGQGLEFLIYFQGNSAPDKSGLPSDRFSAERTGGSVSTLTIQRTQQEDSAVYLCASSLYVEYSGNTIYFGEGSWLTVV.

The chain combines TRBV27 with TRBJ2-6; unclear D gene. Trimming cost V 1 base and J 0 bases, with 7 bases left between them. This CDR3 is 16 amino acids long. Germline V gives CDR1 MNHEY, CDR2 SMNVEV (reference sequence). The CDR3 DNA is TGTGCCAGCAGTTTATTCGCAGGCTCTGGGGCCAACGTCCTGACTTTC. This gives the protein CASSLFAGSGANVLTF.

The chain couples TRBV4-3 to TRBJ2-3, with D unclear. V was pared by 0 bases and J by 6 bases, with 7 bases between. Germline V gene lookup returns CDR1 LGHNA and CDR2 YSLEER. The CDR3 spans 13 residues. The CDR3 DNA follows: TGCGCCAGCAGCCAAGATAGTTGGGATACGCAGTATTTT. Its translation is CASSQDSWDTQYF.

This clone appeared a few times. CDR3 nucleotides: TGTGCCAGCAGCGTAGGCGCAGGGGGCTACAATGAGCAGTTCTTC. Translation: CASSVGAGGYNEQFF. The chain carries TRBV9 and TRBJ2-1; 7 bases are shared with TRBD1. The CDR3 has 15 amino acids. Germline V gene sequence: CDR1 SGDLS, CDR2 YYNGEE. The ends lost 0 bases at V and 3 bases at J; junction bases unmatched: 3.

The CDR3 bases are TGTGCCAGCAGTTTTACGGGGGGGCCCCAGCATTTT. It is translated as CASSFTGGPQHF. This sequence joins TRBV6-5 and TRBJ1-5, with D maybe TRBD1 (5 bases). The V and J ends lost 4 bases and 9 bases respectively, with 10 bases between them. Germline V CDR1 and CDR2: MNHEY, SVGAGI. This CDR3 is 12 amino acids long.

The gene calls are TRBV15 and TRBJ1-5; D unresolved. Germline CDR1 LNHNV, CDR2 YYDKDF (reference sequence). V lost 0 bases to trimming and J lost 3 bases, with 12 bases between them. This CDR3 comprises 16 residues. In nucleotides, the CDR3 is TGTGCCACCAGCAGAGATCGCGCGGGGTTCAATCAGCCCCAGCATTTT. Protein sequence: CATSRDRAGFNQPQHF.

This clone was seen only a few times. This chain's CDR3 is CASRTGVYSYEQYF. CDR3 coding DNA: TGTGCCAGCAGAACAGGGGTGTACTCCTACGAGCAGTACTTC. The V call is TRBV6-5, the J call TRBJ2-7, with 7 nucleotides matching TRBD1. Germline V gene sequence: CDR1 MNHEY, CDR2 SVGAGI. The CDR3 spans 14 residues. The V and J ends lost 6 bases and 0 bases, in that order; junction bases with no gene match: 5.

This clone was detected once. This rearrangement joins TRBV4-1 to TRBJ2-2; tentatively, D is TRBD2 (6 bases). Trimming removed 2 bases at V and 6 bases at J, with 10 bases between. Germline V gene data show CDR1 as MGHRA and CDR2 as YSYEKL. The CDR3 has 14 amino acids. This CDR3 is CASSQPGGSGELFF. The CDR3 DNA is TGCGCCAGCAGCCAACCCGGGGGTTCCGGGGAGCTGTTTTTT.

The J gene is TRBJ1-5, the V gene TRBV5-6; D gene ambiguous. The V gene's germline CDR1 is SGHDT and CDR2 YYEEEE. Trimming cost V 0 bases and J 0 bases, with 7 bases left between them. This CDR3 region has 15 residues. The CDR3 spells CASSLAGNSNQPQHF. The CDR3, as DNA: TGTGCCAGCAGCTTGGCAGGTAATAGCAATCAGCCCCAGCATTTT.

This sequence joins TRBV19 and TRBJ1-2; the D is unclear. The V and J ends lost 2 bases and 0 bases respectively, with 7 bases between them. The germline CDR1 and CDR2 sequences are LNHDA and SQIVND (reference sequence). This CDR3 contains 14 residues. The CDR3 DNA sequence: TGTGCCAGTAGTATATCCGGAGCTAACTATGGCTACACCTTC. Translation: CASSISGANYGYTF.

The chain carries TRBV9 and TRBJ1-2; TRBD1 is a possible D gene (6 bases). This CDR3 contains 13 residues. The germline V and J ends were trimmed by 3 bases and 7 bases, with 13 bases remaining between them. Germline V gene sequence: CDR1 SGDLS, CDR2 YYNGEE. The CDR3 region has the DNA TGTGCCAGCAGCGGCACAGGGCCCCTTGGCTACACCTTC. Protein product: CASSGTGPLGYTF.

The chain recombines TRBV4-1 with TRBJ2-5; perhaps TRBD2 as D (6 bases). The germline V gene encodes CDR1 MGHRA and CDR2 YSYEKL. There are 16 residues in the CDR3. V lost 1 base to trimming and J lost 11 bases, with 23 bases between them. In DNA form, the CDR3 reads TGCGCCAGCAGCCAAGCCCCGGGACTCCTATCCTACGAACAGTACTTC. Its protein is CASSQAPGLLSYEQYF.

The chain uses TRBV6-5 and TRBJ2-7, with 8 bases matching TRBD1. The CDR3 runs 15 residues. From germline, CDR1 is MNHEY and CDR2 SVGAGI. V shed 5 bases and J 2 bases; nucleotides not matched to a gene: 8. The CDR3 loop is CASSPPDRAAYEQYF. The CDR3 coding sequence is TGTGCCAGCAGTCCCCCGGACAGGGCTGCCTACGAGCAGTACTTC.

The chain couples TRBV27 to TRBJ2-7, with D perhaps matching TRBD2 (5 bases). V was cut by 3 bases and J by 6 bases, with 6 bases left in between. Germline V gives CDR1 MNHEY, CDR2 SMNVEV (reference sequence). CDR3 length equals 11 residues. This CDR3 is CASSLGAEQYF. The CDR3 DNA reads TGTGCCAGCAGTTTGGGAGCCGAGCAGTACTTC.